This TCR beta chain was obtained from a study of metastatic and nonmetastatic thyroid tumors. The overall study: Both malignant and benign thyroid patients supplied peripheral blood and tumor or nodule tissue samples, across which the repertoires of these patients were then compared.

TCRdb re-processed the PCR reads through MiXCR. In the table there are over 20,000 clones, 28% of which are singletons. All patients were untreated before thyroid surgery. This clone showed up many times. What it recognizes is unknown. Broader study findings: Relative to benign nodules, malignant thyroid tumors were reportedly characterized by significantly elevated TCR beta diversity in blood and tumor.

Trimming pared 3 bases from V and 1 base from J, leaving 6 bases between. Per germline, CDR1 SGHTA and CDR2 FQGTGA. This CDR3 has 13 amino acids. The chain joins TRBV7-3 to TRBJ1-1; D is unclear. Source material: tumor tissue. The sequence was collected from a male donor with papillary thyroid cancer or a benign thyroid nodule (not recorded which). Some clones in this sample may be carry-over from other donors' samples. As DNA, the CDR3 is TGTGCCAGCAGCTTTCTCCAGAACACTGAAGCTTTCTTT. This codes for CASSFLQNTEAFF.